This T cell receptor (beta chain) appears in the sequencing data of a study of T cell clonotyping in hematopoietic cell transplantation. Findings and limits, study-wide: No sorting was done, leaving CD4 and CD8 contributions mixed. Recipient TCR diversity dropped after transplant; expanded clonotypes rose from day 30 to 180.

The table came from immunoSEQ multiplex PCR; TCRdb's copy has only in-frame clones and leaves some out. The sample has more than 5,000 clones; roughly 32% are singletons. The CDR3 is made up of 13 amino acids. Looked up from germline, CDR1 is MNHEY and CDR2 is SVGAGI. Trimming cost V 6 bases and J 7 bases, with 15 bases left between them. This clone was seen only a few times. Antigen: not known. The chain has TRBV6-5 and TRBJ1-2; maybe TRBD1 (5 bases). The source of this sequence is a female patient between 50 and 60 years old who had an allogeneic stem cell transplant from an unrelated donor, so the T cells may come from the graft donor. Some clones in this sample may be carry-over from other donors' samples. Material: peripheral blood mononuclear cells, obtained 30 days after allogeneic stem cell transplant. This CDR3 is CASRTGTSVGYTF. The CDR3, as DNA: TGTGCCAGCAGGACCGGGACTTCGGTTGGCTACACCTTC.